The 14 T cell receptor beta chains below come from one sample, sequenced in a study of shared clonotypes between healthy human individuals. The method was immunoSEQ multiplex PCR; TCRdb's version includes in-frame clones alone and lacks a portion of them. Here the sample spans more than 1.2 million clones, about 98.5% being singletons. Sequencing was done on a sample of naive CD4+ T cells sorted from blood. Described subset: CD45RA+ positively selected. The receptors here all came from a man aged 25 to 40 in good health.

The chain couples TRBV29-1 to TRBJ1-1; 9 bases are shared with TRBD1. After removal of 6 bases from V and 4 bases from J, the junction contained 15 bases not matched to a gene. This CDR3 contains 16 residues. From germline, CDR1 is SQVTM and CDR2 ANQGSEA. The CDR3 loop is CSVGGTGFGVSTEAFF. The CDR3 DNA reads TGCAGCGTAGGAGGGACAGGGTTCGGCGTAAGCACTGAAGCTTTCTTT.

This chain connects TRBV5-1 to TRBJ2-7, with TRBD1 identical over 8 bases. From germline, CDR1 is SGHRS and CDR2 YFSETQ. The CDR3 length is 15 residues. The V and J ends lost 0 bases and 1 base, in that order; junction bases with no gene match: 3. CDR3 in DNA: TGCGCCAGCAGCTTGGCAGGACAGGGTTCCTACGAGCAGTACTTC. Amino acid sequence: CASSLAGQGSYEQYF.

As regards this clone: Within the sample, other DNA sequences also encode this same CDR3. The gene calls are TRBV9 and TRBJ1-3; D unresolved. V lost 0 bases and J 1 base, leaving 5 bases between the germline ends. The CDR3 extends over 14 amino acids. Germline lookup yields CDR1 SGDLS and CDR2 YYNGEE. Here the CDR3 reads CASSVGTSGNTIYF. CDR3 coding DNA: TGTGCCAGCAGCGTAGGGACGTCTGGAAACACCATATATTTT.

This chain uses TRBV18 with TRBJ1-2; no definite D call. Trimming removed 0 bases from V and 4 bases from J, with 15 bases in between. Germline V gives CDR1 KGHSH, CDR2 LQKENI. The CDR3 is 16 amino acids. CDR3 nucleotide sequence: TGTGCCAGCTCACCACCCCCTGAAGGATTGGGCTATGGCTACACCTTC. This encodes CASSPPPEGLGYGYTF.

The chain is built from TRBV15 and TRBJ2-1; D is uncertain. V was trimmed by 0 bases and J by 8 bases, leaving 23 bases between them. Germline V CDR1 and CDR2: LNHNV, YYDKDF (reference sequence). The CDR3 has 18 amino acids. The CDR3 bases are TGTGCCACCAGCAGAGATGAATGGGGTAAAGAGTTTATCCATGAGCAGTTCTTC. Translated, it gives CATSRDEWGKEFIHEQFF. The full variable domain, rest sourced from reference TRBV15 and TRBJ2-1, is DAMVIQNPRYQVTQFGKPVTLSCSQTLNHNVMYWYQQKSSQAPKLLFHYYDKDFNNEADTPDNFQSRRPNTSFCFLDIRSPGLGDTAMYLCATSRDEWGKEFIHEQFFGPGTRLTVL.

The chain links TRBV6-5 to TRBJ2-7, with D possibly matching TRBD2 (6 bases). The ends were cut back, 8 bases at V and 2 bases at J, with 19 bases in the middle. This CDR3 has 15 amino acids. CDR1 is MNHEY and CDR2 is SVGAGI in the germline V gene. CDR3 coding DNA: TGTGCCAGCCGGCCCGATAGCGGAATAACCTACGAGCAGTACTTC. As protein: CASRPDSGITYEQYF.

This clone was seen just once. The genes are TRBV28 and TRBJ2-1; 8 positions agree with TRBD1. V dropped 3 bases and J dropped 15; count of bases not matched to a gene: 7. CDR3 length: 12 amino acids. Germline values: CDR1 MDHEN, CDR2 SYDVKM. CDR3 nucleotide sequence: TGTGCCAGCAGTTTGGCTCGGACAGGGCTGTTCTTC. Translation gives CASSLARTGLFF.

The CDR3 nucleotides are TGTGCCACCAGGCGAGAAATGGCTGCCTACGAGCAGTACTTC. The encoded protein is CATRREMAAYEQYF. The chain combines TRBV15 with TRBJ2-7; D is ambiguous. The CDR3 is 14 residues long. The V and J ends lost 6 bases and 2 bases respectively, with 14 bases between them. Germline lookup yields CDR1 LNHNV and CDR2 YYDKDF (reference sequence). The full variable domain, completed using reference TRBV15 and TRBJ2-7, is DAMVIQNPRYQVTQFGKPVTLSCSQTLNHNVMYWYQQKSSQAPKLLFHYYDKDFNNEADTPDNFQSRRPNTSFCFLDIRSPGLGDTAMYLCATRREMAAYEQYFGPGTRLTVT.

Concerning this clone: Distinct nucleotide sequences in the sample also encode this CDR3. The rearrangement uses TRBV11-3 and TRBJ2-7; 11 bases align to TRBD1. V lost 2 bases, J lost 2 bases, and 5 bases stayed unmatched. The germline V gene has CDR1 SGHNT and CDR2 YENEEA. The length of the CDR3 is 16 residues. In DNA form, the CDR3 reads TGTGCCAGCAGCTTATCGGGGACAGGGGGGACCTACGAGCAGTACTTC. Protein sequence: CASSLSGTGGTYEQYF.

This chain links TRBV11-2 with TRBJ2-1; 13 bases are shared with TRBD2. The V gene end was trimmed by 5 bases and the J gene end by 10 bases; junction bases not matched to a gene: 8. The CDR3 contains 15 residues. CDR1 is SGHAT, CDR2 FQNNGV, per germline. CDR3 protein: CASSQTSGRLREQFF. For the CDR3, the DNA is TGTGCCAGCAGCCAGACTAGCGGGAGGTTAAGGGAGCAGTTCTTC. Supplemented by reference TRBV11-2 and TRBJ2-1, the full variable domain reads EAGVAQSPRYKIIEKRQSVAFWCNPISGHATLYWYQQILGQGPKLLIQFQNNGVVDDSQLPKDRFSAERLKGVDSTLKIQPAKLEDSAVYLCASSQTSGRLREQFFGPGTRLTVL.

The CDR3: CASSPMASGSGETQYF. CDR3 coding DNA: TGTGCCAGCTCACCAATGGCTAGCGGGAGTGGAGAGACCCAGTACTTC. V and J are TRBV18 and TRBJ2-5; 10 positions agree with TRBD2. V gave up 2 bases and J gave up 4 bases; unmatched junction bases: 7. Per the germline V gene, CDR1 is KGHSH and CDR2 is LQKENI. The CDR3 is made up of 16 amino acids.

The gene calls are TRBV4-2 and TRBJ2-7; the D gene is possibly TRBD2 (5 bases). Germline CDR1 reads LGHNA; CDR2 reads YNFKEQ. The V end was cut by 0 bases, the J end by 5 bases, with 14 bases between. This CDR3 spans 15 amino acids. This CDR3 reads CASSQDWTGRDEQYF. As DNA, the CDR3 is TGTGCCAGCAGCCAAGATTGGACTGGTCGGGACGAGCAGTACTTC.

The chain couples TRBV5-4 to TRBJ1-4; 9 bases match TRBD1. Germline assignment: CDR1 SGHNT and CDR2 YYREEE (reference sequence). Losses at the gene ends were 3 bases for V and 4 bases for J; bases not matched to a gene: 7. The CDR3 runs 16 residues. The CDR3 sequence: CASSSTGGQGNEKLFF. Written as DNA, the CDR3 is TGTGCCAGCAGCTCAACTGGGGGACAGGGTAATGAAAAACTGTTTTTT.

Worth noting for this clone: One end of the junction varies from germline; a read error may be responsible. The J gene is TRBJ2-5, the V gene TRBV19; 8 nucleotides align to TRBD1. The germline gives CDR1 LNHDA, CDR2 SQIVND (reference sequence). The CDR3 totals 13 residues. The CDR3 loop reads CASNYRGQETQYF. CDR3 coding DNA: TGTGCAAGTAACTACAGGGGGCAAGAGACCCAGTACTTC.